This T cell receptor beta chain comes out of a study of T cell changes during pregnancy in multiple sclerosis. The repertoire was sequenced with immunoSEQ multiplex PCR; TCRdb's copy has only in-frame clones and lacks some. The sample lists roughly 40,000 clones, more than 85% seen once, with approximately 2% in the top ten. This CDR3 has 14 amino acids. Germline CDR1 is LNHDA and CDR2 is SQIVND (reference sequence). The V gene lost 7 bases and the J gene lost 7 bases, with 18 bases spanning the gap. The sample consisted of CD4+ T cells from peripheral blood mononuclear cells, taken after pregnancy. This clonotype was obtained from a female donor in good health, enrolled as a control in a pregnancy study. The chain links TRBV19 to TRBJ2-3, with unresolved D. The CDR3 DNA reads TGTGCCAGTACCGAGGCCCTTTCCAGACATACGCAGTATTTT. Protein sequence: CASTEALSRHTQYF.